This entry is about one T cell receptor (beta chain). CDR3 size: 14 residues. The V and J ends lost 3 bases and 0 bases respectively, with 8 bases between them. Looked up from germline, CDR1 is WNHNN and CDR2 is SYGVQD (reference sequence). The data were produced by immunoSEQ multiplex PCR, yet TCRdb's version contains in-frame clones alone and is incomplete. The sample shows some 400,000 clones, around nine tenths of them seen only once. Clinical history as reported by participants underpinned cohort assignment. This sample is part of a study of blood T cell repertoires in COVID-19. About the research overall: Sites in the United States, Italy and Spain provided acute and convalescent COVID-19 samples.

The sequence was collected from a woman in her twenties or thirties who had recovered from COVID-19. Sequencing was carried out using PBMCs or T cells enriched from blood (not recorded which). V and J are TRBV10-1 and TRBJ1-1; D gene unclear. CDR3 bases: TGCGCCAGCAGTGACCGGCGGATGAACACTGAAGCTTTCTTT. Protein sequence: CASSDRRMNTEAFF.